At least ten counts were recorded for the clone carrying this T cell receptor beta chain. Antigen unknown. Patients having uncontrolled infection, another autoimmune disease, pregnancy or lactation were not included. Cells are PBMCs isolated from about 10 ml of fresh blood. TCR beta CDR3 regions were amplified from RNA. The primer set for the first-round RT-PCR of the TCR CDR3 was HTBI. Each CDR3 protein is one row after TCRdb ran MiXCR on the multiplex PCR reads. The sample yields some 580,000 distinct CDR3 sequences, more than 15% seen once. This sample is drawn from a study of T cells in Graves' hyperthyroidism and ophthalmopathy. Study results and limitations: Most thyroid clonotypes that were expanded above 0.001 also turned up in blood. From stable hyperthyroidism, ophthalmopathy was set apart by a 13 V-J model.

The CDR3 totals 13 residues. Germline CDR1 SNHLY, CDR2 FYNNEI. The germline V and J ends were trimmed by 4 bases and 3 bases, with 10 bases remaining between them. The specimen sequenced was blood. The chain joins TRBV2 to TRBJ2-7; no reliable D call. This sequence originates from a woman aged 35 to 49 with Graves' ophthalmopathy. CDR3 coding DNA: TGTGCCAGCAGTGTTGGCACATTCTACGAGCAGTACTTC. It encodes CASSVGTFYEQYF.